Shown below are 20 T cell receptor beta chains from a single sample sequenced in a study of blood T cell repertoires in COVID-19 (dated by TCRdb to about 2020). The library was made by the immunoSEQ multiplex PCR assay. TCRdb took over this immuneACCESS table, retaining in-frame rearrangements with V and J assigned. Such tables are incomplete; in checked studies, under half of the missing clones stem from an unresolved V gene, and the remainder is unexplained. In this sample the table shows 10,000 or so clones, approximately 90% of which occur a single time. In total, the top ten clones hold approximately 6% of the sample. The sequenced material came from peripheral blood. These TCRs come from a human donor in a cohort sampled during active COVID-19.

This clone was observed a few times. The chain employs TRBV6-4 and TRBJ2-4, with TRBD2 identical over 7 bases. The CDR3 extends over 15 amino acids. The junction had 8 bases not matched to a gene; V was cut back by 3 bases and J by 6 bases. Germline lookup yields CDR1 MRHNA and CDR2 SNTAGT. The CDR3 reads CASSERAGEGNIQYF. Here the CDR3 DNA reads TGTGCCAGCAGTGAACGCGCGGGGGAGGGAAACATTCAGTACTTC.

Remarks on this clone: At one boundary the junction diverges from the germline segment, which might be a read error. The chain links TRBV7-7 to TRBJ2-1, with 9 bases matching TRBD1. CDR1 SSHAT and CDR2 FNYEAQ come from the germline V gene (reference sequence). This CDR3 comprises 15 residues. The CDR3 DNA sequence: TGTGCTAGCAGCCCTACCGGACAGGGGTTCAATGAGCAGTTCTTC. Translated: CASSPTGQGFNEQFF.

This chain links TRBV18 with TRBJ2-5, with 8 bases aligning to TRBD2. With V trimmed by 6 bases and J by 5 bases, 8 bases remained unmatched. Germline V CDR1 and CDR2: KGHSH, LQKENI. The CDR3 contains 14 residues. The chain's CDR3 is CASSLAGGEETQYF. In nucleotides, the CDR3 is TGTGCCAGCTCCCTTGCGGGGGGAGAGGAGACCCAGTACTTC.

The CDR3 sequence is CASSHRSRRGRGTQYF. The CDR3 coding sequence is TGTGCCAGCAGCCATCGATCGCGGCGGGGAAGGGGTACGCAGTATTTT. The V call is TRBV3-1 (or the pseudogene TRBV3-2), the J call TRBJ2-3, with D perhaps TRBD2 (6 bases). V gave up 3 bases and J gave up 8 bases, with 21 bases separating them. There are 16 residues in the CDR3. CDR1 and CDR2 (germline): LGHDT, YNNKEL (reference sequence).

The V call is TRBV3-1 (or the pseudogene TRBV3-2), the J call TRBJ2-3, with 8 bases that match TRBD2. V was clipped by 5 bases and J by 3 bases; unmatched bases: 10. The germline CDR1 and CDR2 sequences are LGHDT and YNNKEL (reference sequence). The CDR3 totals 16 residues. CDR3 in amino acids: CASSVHGGGRTDTQYF. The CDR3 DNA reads TGTGCCAGCAGCGTCCACGGGGGGGGCCGAACAGATACGCAGTATTTT.

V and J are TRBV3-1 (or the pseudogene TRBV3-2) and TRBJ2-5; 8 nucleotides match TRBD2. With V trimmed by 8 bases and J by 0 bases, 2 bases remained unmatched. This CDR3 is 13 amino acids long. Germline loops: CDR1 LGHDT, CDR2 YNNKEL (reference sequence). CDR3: CASWRGDQETQYF. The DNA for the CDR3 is TGTGCCAGCTGGCGGGGGGACCAAGAGACCCAGTACTTC.

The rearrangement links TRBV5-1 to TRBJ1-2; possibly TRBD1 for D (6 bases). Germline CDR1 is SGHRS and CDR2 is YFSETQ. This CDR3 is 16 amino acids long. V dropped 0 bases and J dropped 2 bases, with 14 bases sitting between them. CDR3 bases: TGCGCCAGCAGCTTGGCCGCAGGGGCGGTAAACTATGGCTACACCTTC. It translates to CASSLAAGAVNYGYTF.

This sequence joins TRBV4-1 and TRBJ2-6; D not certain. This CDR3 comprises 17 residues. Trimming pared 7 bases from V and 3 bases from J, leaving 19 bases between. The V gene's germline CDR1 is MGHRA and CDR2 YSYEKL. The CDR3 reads CASNRFVRVDGANVLTF. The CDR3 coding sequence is TGCGCCAGCAACCGGTTTGTCCGGGTGGATGGGGCCAACGTCCTGACTTTC.

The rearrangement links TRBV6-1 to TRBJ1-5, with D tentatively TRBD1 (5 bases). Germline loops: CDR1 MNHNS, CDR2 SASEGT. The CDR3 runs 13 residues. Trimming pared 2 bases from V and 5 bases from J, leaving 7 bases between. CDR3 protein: CASSEQGDQPQHF. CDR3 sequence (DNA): TGTGCCAGCAGTGAACAGGGCGATCAGCCCCAGCATTTT.

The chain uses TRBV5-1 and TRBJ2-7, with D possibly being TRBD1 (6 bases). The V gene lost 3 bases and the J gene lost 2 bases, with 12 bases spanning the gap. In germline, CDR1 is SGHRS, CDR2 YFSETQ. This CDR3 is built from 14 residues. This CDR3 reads CASSSPDRPYEQYF. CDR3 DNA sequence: TGCGCCAGCAGCTCCCCGGACAGACCCTACGAGCAGTACTTC.

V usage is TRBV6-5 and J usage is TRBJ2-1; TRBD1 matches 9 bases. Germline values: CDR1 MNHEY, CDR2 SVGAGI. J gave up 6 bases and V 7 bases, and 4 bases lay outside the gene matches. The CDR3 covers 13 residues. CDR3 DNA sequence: TGTGCCAGCACGACAGGGGGTTCCAATGAGCAGTTCTTC. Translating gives CASTTGGSNEQFF.

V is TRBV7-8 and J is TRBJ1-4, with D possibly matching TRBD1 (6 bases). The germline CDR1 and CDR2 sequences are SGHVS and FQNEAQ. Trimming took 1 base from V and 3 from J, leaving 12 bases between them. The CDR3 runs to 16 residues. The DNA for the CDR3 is TGTGCCAGCAGCTTAGGGCAGCGGACAGCTAATGAAAAACTGTTTTTT. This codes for CASSLGQRTANEKLFF.

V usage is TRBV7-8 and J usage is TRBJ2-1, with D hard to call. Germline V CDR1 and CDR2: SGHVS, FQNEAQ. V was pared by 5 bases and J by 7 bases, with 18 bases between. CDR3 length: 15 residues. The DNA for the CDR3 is TGTGCCAGCAGCCCCCGGCCCCAGGTCTCGAATGAGCAGTTCTTC. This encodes CASSPRPQVSNEQFF. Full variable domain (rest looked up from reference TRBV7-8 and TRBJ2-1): GAGVSQSPRYKVAKRGQDVALRCDPISGHVSLFWYQQALGQGPEFLTYFQNEAQLDKSGLPSDRFFAERPEGSVSTLKIQRTQQEDSAVYLCASSPRPQVSNEQFFGPGTRLTVL.

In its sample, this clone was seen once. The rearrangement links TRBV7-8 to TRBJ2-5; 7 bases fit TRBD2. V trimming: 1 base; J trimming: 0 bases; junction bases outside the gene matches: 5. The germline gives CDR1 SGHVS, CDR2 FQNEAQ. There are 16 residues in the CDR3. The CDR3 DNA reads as TGTGCCAGCAGCTTAGACCACCTAGCGGACCAAGAGACCCAGTACTTC. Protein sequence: CASSLDHLADQETQYF.

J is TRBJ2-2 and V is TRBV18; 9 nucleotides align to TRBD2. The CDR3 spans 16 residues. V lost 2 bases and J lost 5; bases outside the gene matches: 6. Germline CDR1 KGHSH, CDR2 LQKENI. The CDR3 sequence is CASSPGLAGTTGELFF. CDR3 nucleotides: TGTGCCAGCTCACCAGGGCTAGCGGGAACGACCGGGGAGCTGTTTTTT.

The CDR3: CASSHGQVHTEAFF. CDR3 DNA sequence: TGTGCCAGCAGCCACGGACAGGTTCACACTGAAGCTTTCTTT. This chain links TRBV14 with TRBJ1-1; 7 bases are a match to TRBD1. Germline CDR1 and CDR2: SGHDN and FVKESK. J lost 3 bases, V lost 3 bases, and 4 bases had no gene match. There are 14 residues in the CDR3.

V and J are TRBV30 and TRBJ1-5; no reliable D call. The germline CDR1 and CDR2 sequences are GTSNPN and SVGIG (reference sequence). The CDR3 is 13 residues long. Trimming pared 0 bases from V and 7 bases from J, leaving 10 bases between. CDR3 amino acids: CAWSVRDGQPQHF. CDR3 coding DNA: TGTGCCTGGAGTGTCCGGGATGGCCAGCCCCAGCATTTT. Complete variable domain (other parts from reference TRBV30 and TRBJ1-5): SQTIHQWPATLVQPVGSPLSLECTVEGTSNPNLYWYRQAAGRGLQLLFYSVGIGQISSEVPQNLSASRPQDRQFILSSKKLLLSDSGFYLCAWSVRDGQPQHFGDGTRLSIL.

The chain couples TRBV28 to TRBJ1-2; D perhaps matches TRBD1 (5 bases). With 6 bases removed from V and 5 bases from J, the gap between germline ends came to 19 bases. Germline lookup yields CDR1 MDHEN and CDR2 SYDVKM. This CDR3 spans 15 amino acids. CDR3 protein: CASREGIAKSYGYTF. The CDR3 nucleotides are TGTGCCAGCAGGGAGGGGATCGCGAAGAGTTATGGCTACACCTTC.

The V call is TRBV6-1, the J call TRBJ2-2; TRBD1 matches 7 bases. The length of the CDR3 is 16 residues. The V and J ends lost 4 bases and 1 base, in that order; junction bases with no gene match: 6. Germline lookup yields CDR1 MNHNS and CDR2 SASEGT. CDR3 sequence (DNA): TGTGCCAGCAGTGCCAGGGGGACGTGGAACACCGGGGAGCTGTTTTTT. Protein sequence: CASSARGTWNTGELFF.

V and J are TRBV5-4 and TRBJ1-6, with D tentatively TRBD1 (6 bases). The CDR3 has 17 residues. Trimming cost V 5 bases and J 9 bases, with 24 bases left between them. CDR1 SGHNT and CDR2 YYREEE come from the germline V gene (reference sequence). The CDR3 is CASRRQEALGSGSPLHF. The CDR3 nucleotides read TGTGCCAGCAGGAGACAGGAAGCACTGGGGTCAGGTTCACCCCTCCACTTT.